The clone carrying this T cell receptor (beta chain) was picked up one time. The entry originates in a study of neurological immune-mediated disorders. The J segment lost 0 bases and the V segment lost 2 bases, leaving 0 bases of the junction unmatched. This CDR3 is built from 16 residues. Germline CDR1 SEHNR, CDR2 FQNEAQ (reference sequence). 5'RACE employing 10-nucleotide random UMIs yielded the cDNA. TCRdb re-called the 5' RACE reads through MiXCR, storing one row per CDR3 protein. There are about 62,000 distinct CDR3 sequences in the sample; 3.5% to 4.5% occur only once, and less than 2.5% lies in the top ten.

This clonotype originated in a woman aged 50 to 60 with multiple sclerosis. The rearrangement uses TRBV7-9 and TRBJ2-3; TRBD2 matches at 12 bases. The specimen sequenced was PBMCs. The CDR3, as DNA: TGTGCCAGCAGCTTAACTAGCGGGAGGAGCACAGATACGCAGTATTTT. It translates to CASSLTSGRSTDTQYF. Complete variable domain (other parts from reference TRBV7-9 and TRBJ2-3): DTGVSQNPRHKITKRGQNVTFRCDPISEHNRLYWYRQTLGQGPEFLTYFQNEAQLEKSRLLSDRFSAERPKGSFSTLEIQRTEQGDSAMYLCASSLTSGRSTDTQYFGPGTRLTVL.